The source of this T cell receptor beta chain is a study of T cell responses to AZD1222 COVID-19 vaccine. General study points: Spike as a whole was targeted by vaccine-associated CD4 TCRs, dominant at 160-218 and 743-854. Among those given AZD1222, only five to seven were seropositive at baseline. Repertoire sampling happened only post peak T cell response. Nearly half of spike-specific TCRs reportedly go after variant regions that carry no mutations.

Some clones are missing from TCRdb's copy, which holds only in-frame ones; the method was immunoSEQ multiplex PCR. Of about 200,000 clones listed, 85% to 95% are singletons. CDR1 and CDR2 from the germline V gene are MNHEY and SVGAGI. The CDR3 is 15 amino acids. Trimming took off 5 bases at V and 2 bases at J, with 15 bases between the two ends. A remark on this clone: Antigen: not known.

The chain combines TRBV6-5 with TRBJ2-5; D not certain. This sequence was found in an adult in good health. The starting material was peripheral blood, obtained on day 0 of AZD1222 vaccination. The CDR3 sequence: CASSPLTDLQETQYF. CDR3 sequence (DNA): TGTGCCAGCAGTCCGCTGACGGATCTTCAAGAGACCCAGTACTTC.